This T cell receptor (beta chain) was captured in a study of cytomegalovirus exposure and HLA in healthy donors. Study-level background: From HLA-typed donors, an early data release held tens of millions of unique TCRs.

In regard to this clone: Its antigen is not identified.

Vbeta (60) and Jbeta (13) primers were used in the PCR. Repertoires were generated with immunoSEQ multiplex PCR, while TCRdb's copy carries only in-frame clones and drops some. The table lists 95,000 to 150,000 clones, approximately 72% of them singletons, with roughly 1.4% in the top ten. Germline lookup yields CDR1 LNHNV and CDR2 YYDKDF (reference sequence). V shed 0 bases, J shed 4 bases, and the junction held 4 bases outside the gene matches. The CDR3 is 17 amino acids. Whole-study results and caveats: For presence/absence analyses, sequencing depth was assumed to be roughly uniform across donors. TCR beta sequences numbering around 15,000 were associated with HLA alleles at 0.05 false discovery rate in a later analysis. The study dropped some indistinguishable V segments, TRBV6-2 and TRBV6-3 among them.

This chain uses TRBV15 with TRBJ2-3, with 13 bases lining up with TRBD2. Sequencing was carried out using PBMCs. The sequence came from a man aged 18 to 30 in good health and CMV-seronegative. CDR3 residues: CATSRDGTSGTADTQYF. DNA for the CDR3: TGTGCCACCAGCAGAGATGGGACTAGCGGGACTGCAGATACGCAGTATTTT.